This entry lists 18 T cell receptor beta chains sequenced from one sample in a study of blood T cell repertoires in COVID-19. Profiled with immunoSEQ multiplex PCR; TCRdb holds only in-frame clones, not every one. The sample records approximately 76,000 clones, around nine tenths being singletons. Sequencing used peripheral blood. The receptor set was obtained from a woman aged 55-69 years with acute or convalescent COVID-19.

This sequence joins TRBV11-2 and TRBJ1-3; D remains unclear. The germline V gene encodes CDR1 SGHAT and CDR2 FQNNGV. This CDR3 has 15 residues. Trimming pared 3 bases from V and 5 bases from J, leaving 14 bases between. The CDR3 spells CASSFLPEPRNTIYF. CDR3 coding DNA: TGTGCCAGCAGCTTCTTGCCAGAACCTCGAAACACCATATATTTT.

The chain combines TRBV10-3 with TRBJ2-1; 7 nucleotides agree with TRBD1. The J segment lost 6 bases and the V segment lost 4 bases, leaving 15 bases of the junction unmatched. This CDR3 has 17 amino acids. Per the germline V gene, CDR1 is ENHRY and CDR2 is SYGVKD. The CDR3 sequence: CAISGDSVSSRINEQFF. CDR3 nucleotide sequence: TGTGCCATCAGTGGGGACAGTGTCTCCAGTAGAATCAATGAGCAGTTCTTC.

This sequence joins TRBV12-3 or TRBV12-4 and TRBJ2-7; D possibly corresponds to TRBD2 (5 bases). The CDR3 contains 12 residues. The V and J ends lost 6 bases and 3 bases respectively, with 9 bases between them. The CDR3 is CASSRTRYEQYF. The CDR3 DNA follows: TGTGCCAGCAGCCGGACTCGCTACGAGCAGTACTTC.

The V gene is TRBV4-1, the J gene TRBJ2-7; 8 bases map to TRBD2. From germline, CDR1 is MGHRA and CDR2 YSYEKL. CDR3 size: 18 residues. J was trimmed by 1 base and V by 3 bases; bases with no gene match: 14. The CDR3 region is CASSHPTGGGRRSYEQYF. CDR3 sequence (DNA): TGCGCCAGCAGCCACCCCACGGGAGGCGGGAGGAGATCCTACGAGCAGTACTTC.

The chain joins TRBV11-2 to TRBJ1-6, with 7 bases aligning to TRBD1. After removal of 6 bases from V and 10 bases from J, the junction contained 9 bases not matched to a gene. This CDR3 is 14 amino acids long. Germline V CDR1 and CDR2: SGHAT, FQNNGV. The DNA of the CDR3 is TGTGCCAGCAGGGAACAGGGGTCGGGATCACCCCTCCACTTT. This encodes CASREQGSGSPLHF.

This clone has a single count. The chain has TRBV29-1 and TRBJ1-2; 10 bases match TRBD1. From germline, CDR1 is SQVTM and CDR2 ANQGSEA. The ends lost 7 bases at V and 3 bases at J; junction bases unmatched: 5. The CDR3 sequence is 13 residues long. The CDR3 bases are TGCAGCGACAGGACAGGGGGGCACTATGGCTACACCTTC. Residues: CSDRTGGHYGYTF.

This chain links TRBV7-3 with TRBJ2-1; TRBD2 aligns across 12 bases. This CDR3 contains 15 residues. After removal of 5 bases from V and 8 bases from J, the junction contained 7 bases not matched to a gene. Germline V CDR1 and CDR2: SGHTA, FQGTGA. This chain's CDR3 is CASSPLAGGNYEQFF. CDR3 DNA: TGTGCCAGCAGCCCACTAGCGGGGGGTAACTATGAGCAGTTCTTC.

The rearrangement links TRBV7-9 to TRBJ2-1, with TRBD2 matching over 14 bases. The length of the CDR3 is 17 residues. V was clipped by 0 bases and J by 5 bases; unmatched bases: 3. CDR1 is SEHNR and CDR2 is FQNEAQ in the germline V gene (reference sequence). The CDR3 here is CASSLAPGLAGDNEQFF. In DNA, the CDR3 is TGTGCCAGCAGCTTAGCGCCGGGACTAGCGGGAGACAATGAGCAGTTCTTC.

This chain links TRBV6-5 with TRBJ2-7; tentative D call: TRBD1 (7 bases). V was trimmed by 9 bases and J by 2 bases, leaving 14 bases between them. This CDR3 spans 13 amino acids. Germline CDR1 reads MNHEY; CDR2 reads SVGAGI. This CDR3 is CASTRGEPYEQYF. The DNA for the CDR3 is TGTGCCAGTACCAGGGGGGAGCCCTACGAGCAGTACTTC.

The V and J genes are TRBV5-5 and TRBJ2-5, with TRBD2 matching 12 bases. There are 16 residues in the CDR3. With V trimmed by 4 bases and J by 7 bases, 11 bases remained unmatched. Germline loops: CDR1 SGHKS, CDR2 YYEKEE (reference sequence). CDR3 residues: CASSTLAGGRQGTQYF. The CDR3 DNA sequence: TGTGCCAGCAGCACACTAGCGGGGGGCCGCCAGGGGACCCAGTACTTC.

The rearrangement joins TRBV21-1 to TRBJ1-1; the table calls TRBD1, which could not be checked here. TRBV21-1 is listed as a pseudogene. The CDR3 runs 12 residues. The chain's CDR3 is CASSKAVGVAFF. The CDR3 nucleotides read TGTGCCAGCAGCAAAGCGGTAGGGGTAGCTTTCTTT.

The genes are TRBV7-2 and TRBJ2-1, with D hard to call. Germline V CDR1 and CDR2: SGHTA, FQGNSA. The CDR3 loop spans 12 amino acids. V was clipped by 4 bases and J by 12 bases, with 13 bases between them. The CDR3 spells CASSSSLTVQFF. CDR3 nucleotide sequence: TGTGCCAGCAGCTCTTCCCTTACAGTGCAGTTCTTC.

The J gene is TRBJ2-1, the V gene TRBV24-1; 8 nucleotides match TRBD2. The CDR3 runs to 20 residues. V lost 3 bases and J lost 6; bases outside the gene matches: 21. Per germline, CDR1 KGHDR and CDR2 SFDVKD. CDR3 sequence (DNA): TGTGCCACCAGTGATCAGAGATCAGCGGGAGTGTGGAATTCTGGCAATGAGCAGTTCTTC. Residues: CATSDQRSAGVWNSGNEQFF.

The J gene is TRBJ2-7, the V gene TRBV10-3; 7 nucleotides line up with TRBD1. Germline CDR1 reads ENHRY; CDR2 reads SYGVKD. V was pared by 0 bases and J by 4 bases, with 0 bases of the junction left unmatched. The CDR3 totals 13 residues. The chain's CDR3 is CAISESTGYEQYF. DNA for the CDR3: TGTGCCATCAGTGAGTCGACAGGGTACGAGCAGTACTTC.

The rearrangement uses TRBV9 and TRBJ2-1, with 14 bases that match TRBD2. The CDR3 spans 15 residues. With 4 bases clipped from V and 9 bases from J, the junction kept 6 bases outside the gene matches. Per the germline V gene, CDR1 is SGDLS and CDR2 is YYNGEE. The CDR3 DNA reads TGTGCCAGCAGCATCGGGACTAGCGGGGGCACTGAGCAGTTCTTC. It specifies CASSIGTSGGTEQFF.

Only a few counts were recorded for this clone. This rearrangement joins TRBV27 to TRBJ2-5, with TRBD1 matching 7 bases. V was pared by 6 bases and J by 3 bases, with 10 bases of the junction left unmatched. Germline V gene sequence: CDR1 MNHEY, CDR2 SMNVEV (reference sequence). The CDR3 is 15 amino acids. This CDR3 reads CASRGAGTGEETQYF. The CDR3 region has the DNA TGTGCCAGCAGGGGCGCGGGTACAGGGGAAGAGACCCAGTACTTC.

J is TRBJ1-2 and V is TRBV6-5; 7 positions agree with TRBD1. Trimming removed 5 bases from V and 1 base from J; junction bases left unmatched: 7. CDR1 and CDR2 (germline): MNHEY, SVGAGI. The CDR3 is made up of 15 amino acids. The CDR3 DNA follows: TGTGCCAGCAGTAGATGGGACAGTGTTAACTATGGCTACACCTTC. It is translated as CASSRWDSVNYGYTF.

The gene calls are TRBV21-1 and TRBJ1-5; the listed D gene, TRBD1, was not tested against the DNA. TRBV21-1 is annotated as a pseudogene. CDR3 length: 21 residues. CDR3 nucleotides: TGTGCCAGCAGCAAATTGGGGCAGGATCGAGCGTGTAGGTTTTTGGATCAGCCCCAGCATTTT. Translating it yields CASSKLGQDRACRFLDQPQHF.